The 27 T cell receptor beta chains reported below all come from one sample, sequenced in a study of beta chain features in type 1 diabetes. Broader study findings: For Type 1 diabetes patients, all four CD4+ subsets carried TCRB CDR3s that were moderately but significantly shorter.

The antigens of these receptors remain unknown. The study reverse transcribed the entire isolated RNA, so it sequenced expressed TCRB transcripts. TCRdb keeps only in-frame clones here, not all; method: immunoSEQ multiplex PCR. The data contain hundreds of thousands of clones, over 13% of them singletons. Sample: naive CD4+ T cells from blood. Source of these receptors: a man between 18 and 29 years old with type 1 diabetes.

The chain joins TRBV18 to TRBJ1-2; TRBD1 agrees at 12 bases. The CDR3 loop spans 16 amino acids. Germline values: CDR1 KGHSH, CDR2 LQKENI. J was trimmed by 8 bases and V by 6 bases; bases with no gene match: 13. The CDR3 sequence: CASSRSQGQGARGYTF. The CDR3 DNA reads TGTGCCAGCTCGCGGTCCCAGGGACAGGGGGCAAGAGGCTACACCTTC.

This chain links TRBV5-1 with TRBJ2-2, with D uncertain. The V gene's germline CDR1 is SGHRS and CDR2 YFSETQ. The CDR3 covers 14 residues. The V and J ends lost 0 bases and 5 bases respectively, with 8 bases between them. The CDR3 coding sequence is TGCGCCAGCAGCTTGGAAATCGGTACCGGGGAGCTGTTTTTT. Its protein product is CASSLEIGTGELFF.

The table lists this clone with a few counts. The J gene is TRBJ2-5, the V gene TRBV30; tentative D call: TRBD2 (6 bases). Trimming removed 4 bases from V and 4 bases from J, with 19 bases in between. The CDR3 extends over 15 amino acids. Per germline, CDR1 GTSNPN and CDR2 SVGIG (reference sequence). The CDR3 spells CAWNPGLTKGETQYF. The DNA for the CDR3 is TGTGCCTGGAATCCGGGACTCACTAAGGGAGAGACCCAGTACTTC.

This sequence joins TRBV5-4 and TRBJ2-3; 10 bases are shared with TRBD2. Germline V CDR1 and CDR2: SGHNT, YYREEE (reference sequence). The CDR3 is 17 residues long. Trimming at V came to 1 base and at J to 3 bases, leaving 8 bases not matched to a gene. CDR3 in DNA: TGTGCCAGCAGCTTGACTAGCGGGGCCCGCTTGACAGATACGCAGTATTTT. It codes for CASSLTSGARLTDTQYF.

The chain is built from TRBV6-1 and TRBJ2-5; no reliable D call. V was trimmed by 8 bases and J by 1 base, leaving 11 bases between them. CDR1 is MNHNS and CDR2 is SASEGT in the germline V gene. The CDR3 contains 13 residues. The CDR3 is CASRARAQETQYF. The CDR3, as DNA: TGTGCCAGCCGGGCGAGAGCCCAAGAGACCCAGTACTTC.

This sequence joins TRBV7-9 and TRBJ1-4, with no clear D. The CDR3 runs 12 residues. The V gene's germline CDR1 is SEHNR and CDR2 FQNEAQ (reference sequence). The V gene lost 2 bases and the J gene lost 7 bases, with 5 bases spanning the gap. This CDR3 is CASSLTREKLFF. CDR3 coding DNA: TGTGCCAGCAGCTTAACCCGTGAAAAACTGTTTTTT.

CDR3 loop: CATSDRDSLREKLFF. CDR3 bases: TGTGCCACCAGCGACCGGGACAGTCTTCGCGAAAAACTGTTTTTT. This chain links TRBV15 with TRBJ1-4, with TRBD1 identical over 7 bases. The CDR3 sequence is 15 residues long. Germline CDR1 and CDR2: LNHNV and YYDKDF (reference sequence). The ends lost 5 bases at V and 8 bases at J; junction bases unmatched: 11.

This clone appeared a few times. The V and J genes are TRBV29-1 and TRBJ1-1; D is uncertain. The CDR3 loop spans 13 amino acids. V was pared by 6 bases and J by 1 base, with 12 bases between. Germline V gene sequence: CDR1 SQVTM, CDR2 ANQGSEA. The CDR3 DNA is TGCAGCGTCCACCAACCAGAGAACACTGAAGCTTTCTTT. Encoded protein: CSVHQPENTEAFF.

A few counts support this clone. The chain joins TRBV9 to TRBJ1-2, with 9 positions matching TRBD1. The CDR3 has 17 residues. Germline V gene lookup returns CDR1 SGDLS and CDR2 YYNGEE. Unmatched junction bases numbered 12, after V lost 0 bases and J lost 6 bases. The chain's CDR3 is CASSVVHRNDRGDGYTF. The CDR3 DNA follows: TGTGCCAGCAGCGTAGTCCATCGTAATGACAGGGGGGATGGCTACACCTTC.

The V call is TRBV29-1, the J call TRBJ2-5, with a weak D call TRBD2 (5 bases). There are 14 residues in the CDR3. The ends were cut back, 2 bases at V and 5 bases at J, with 15 bases in the middle. Germline lookup yields CDR1 SQVTM and CDR2 ANQGSEA. The CDR3 DNA sequence: TGCAGCGTTGAACAGTCCTTCCGGAGGGAGACCCAGTACTTC. Its translation is CSVEQSFRRETQYF.

This clone was seen a handful of times. The J gene is TRBJ1-4, the V gene TRBV9; weak D call: TRBD1 (6 bases). V gave up 4 bases and J gave up 4 bases, with 17 bases separating them. CDR3 length equals 16 residues. Germline values: CDR1 SGDLS, CDR2 YYNGEE. The CDR3 DNA reads TGTGCCAGCAGCTTAACTTCAGGGGCCATTAATGAAAAACTGTTTTTT. Its protein is CASSLTSGAINEKLFF.

This clone was counted a few times. V usage is TRBV6-5 and J usage is TRBJ1-2, with TRBD1 identical over 9 bases. Germline V gives CDR1 MNHEY, CDR2 SVGAGI. There are 15 residues in the CDR3. V shed 5 bases and J 4 bases; nucleotides not matched to a gene: 8. The CDR3, as DNA: TGTGCCAGCAGTCAGCTTACGGGACAGGGCTATGGCTACACCTTC. Translation gives CASSQLTGQGYGYTF.

The chain carries TRBV5-1 and TRBJ1-4; D is possibly TRBD1 (5 bases). Per germline, CDR1 SGHRS and CDR2 YFSETQ. V was cut by 2 bases and J by 0 bases, with 11 bases left in between. This CDR3 spans 16 amino acids. CDR3 in DNA: TGCGCCAGCAGCTTATTGACAGCCTCAACTAATGAAAAACTGTTTTTT. Encoded protein: CASSLLTASTNEKLFF.

This clone showed up just a few times. The chain employs TRBV7-2 and TRBJ1-3; weak D call: TRBD1 (6 bases). The CDR3 loop spans 19 amino acids. The germline gives CDR1 SGHTA, CDR2 FQGNSA. The V gene lost 4 bases and the J gene lost 0 bases, with 22 bases spanning the gap. The CDR3 reads CASSSETGLLRPSGNTIYF. The CDR3 coding sequence is TGTGCCAGCAGCTCAGAAACAGGGTTGTTGCGACCCTCTGGAAACACCATATATTTT.

The chain couples TRBV27 to TRBJ2-5, with 9 bases that match TRBD1. Germline-derived CDR1 and CDR2 are MNHEY and SMNVEV (reference sequence). This CDR3 region has 17 residues. The V segment lost 6 bases and the J segment 5 bases; nucleotides outside the gene matches: 16. The CDR3 here is CASRTLPRTGVMETQYF. The CDR3 DNA is TGTGCCAGCAGAACCCTACCACGGACAGGGGTGATGGAGACCCAGTACTTC.

The CDR3 DNA reads as TGTGCCAGCAGCTCCGGGAAGGGCACTGAAGCTTTCTTT. Translating it yields CASSSGKGTEAFF. This chain connects TRBV11-2 to TRBJ1-1; D is unresolved. The CDR3 consists of 13 residues. V lost 4 bases to trimming and J lost 4 bases, with 10 bases between them. Per the germline V gene, CDR1 is SGHAT and CDR2 is FQNNGV.

The chain links TRBV29-1 to TRBJ2-1; D remains ambiguous. Per the germline V gene, CDR1 is SQVTM and CDR2 is ANQGSEA. V shed 7 bases and J shed 2 bases, with 12 bases lying between them. The CDR3 extends over 13 amino acids. The CDR3 coding sequence is TGCAGCGCCCAGGAACAAACCTACAATGAGCAGTTCTTC. Translation: CSAQEQTYNEQFF.

The V and J genes are TRBV6-5 and TRBJ1-3; D not certain. V lost 4 bases, J lost 0 bases, and 10 bases lay in between. The CDR3 is made up of 15 amino acids. From germline, CDR1 is MNHEY and CDR2 SVGAGI. The CDR3 nucleotides are TGTGCCAGCAGTTTCACGATGTACTCTGGAAACACCATATATTTT. Translating gives CASSFTMYSGNTIYF.

This clone was seen a few times. This chain connects TRBV18 to TRBJ2-7, with 7 bases fitting TRBD1. V gave up 2 bases and J gave up 1 base; unmatched junction bases: 5. The CDR3 runs to 15 residues. CDR1 is KGHSH, CDR2 LQKENI, per germline. CDR3 amino acids: CASSPGMDRSYEQYF. The CDR3 nucleotides are TGTGCCAGCTCACCAGGAATGGACAGGTCCTACGAGCAGTACTTC.

The chain joins TRBV10-1 to TRBJ1-5; no clear D gene. Germline-derived CDR1 and CDR2 are WNHNN and SYGVQD (reference sequence). CDR3 length equals 17 residues. Trimming pared 0 bases from V and 1 base from J, leaving 13 bases between. CDR3 region: CASSESNIPWSNQPQHF. For the CDR3, the DNA is TGCGCCAGCAGTGAGTCTAACATTCCGTGGAGCAATCAGCCCCAGCATTTT.

The rearrangement uses TRBV7-2 and TRBJ2-7, with 9 bases matching TRBD1. Germline V lookup: CDR1 SGHTA, CDR2 FQGNSA. The CDR3 loop spans 15 amino acids. With 4 bases clipped from V and 0 bases from J, the junction kept 4 bases outside the gene matches. CDR3: CASSSSTGGSYEQYF. In DNA, the CDR3 is TGTGCCAGCAGCTCATCGACAGGGGGCTCCTACGAGCAGTACTTC. The full variable domain, completed using reference TRBV7-2 and TRBJ2-7, is GAGVSQSPSNKVTEKGKDVELRCDPISGHTALYWYRQSLGQGLEFLIYFQGNSAPDKSGLPSDRFSAERTGGSVSTLTIQRTQQEDSAVYLCASSSSTGGSYEQYFGPGTRLTVT.

The genes are TRBV6-5 and TRBJ2-3; possibly TRBD1 for D (6 bases). The CDR3 runs to 16 residues. Deletions cut 2 bases from V and 2 bases from J, with 14 bases between. Germline V CDR1 and CDR2: MNHEY, SVGAGI. The CDR3: CASSYQTGQLTDTQYF. Written as DNA, the CDR3 is TGTGCCAGCAGTTACCAGACAGGCCAGCTCACAGATACGCAGTATTTT.

The chain couples TRBV7-3 to TRBJ2-2, with D unclear. Trimming cost V 0 bases and J 0 bases, with 8 bases left between them. The CDR3 length is 16 residues. Germline assignment: CDR1 SGHTA and CDR2 FQGTGA. DNA for the CDR3: TGTGCCAGCAGCTTAACGTCTATTGCGAACACCGGGGAGCTGTTTTTT. Residues: CASSLTSIANTGELFF.

This clone was counted a few times. The rearrangement joins TRBV7-3 to TRBJ1-2, with 9 bases matching TRBD1. The CDR3 consists of 13 residues. The germline CDR1 and CDR2 sequences are SGHTA and FQGTGA. V was pared by 5 bases and J by 7 bases, with 5 bases of the junction left unmatched. The CDR3 protein is CASSPDRGSGYTF. The CDR3 DNA reads as TGTGCCAGCAGCCCGGACAGGGGTTCTGGCTACACCTTC.

The chain links TRBV9 to TRBJ2-7, with D maybe TRBD1 (5 bases). The V end lost 0 bases, the J end lost 6 bases, and 13 bases lay between the germline ends. Germline V lookup: CDR1 SGDLS, CDR2 YYNGEE. The CDR3 sequence is 14 residues long. CDR3 sequence reads: CASSVASRVSEQYF. The CDR3 DNA sequence: TGTGCCAGCAGCGTAGCGTCCAGGGTGAGCGAGCAGTACTTC.

The sample holds a few counts of this clone. This chain uses TRBV6-6 with TRBJ2-7, with D possibly being TRBD1 (5 bases). From germline, CDR1 is MNHNY and CDR2 SVGAGI (reference sequence). V was cut by 2 bases and J by 6 bases, with 11 bases left in between. CDR3 length equals 13 residues. The CDR3 loop reads CASSYRQGGEQYF. CDR3 nucleotides: TGTGCCAGCAGTTACCGGCAGGGCGGCGAGCAGTACTTC.

This chain links TRBV25-1 with TRBJ2-1; 11 nucleotides match TRBD2. Unmatched junction bases numbered 8, after V lost 2 bases and J lost 5 bases. This CDR3 is 17 amino acids long. Germline CDR1 is MGHDK and CDR2 is SYGVNS. CDR3 protein: CASSEGLRLAGNNEQFF. As DNA, the CDR3 is TGTGCCAGCAGTGAAGGGTTGAGACTAGCGGGAAACAATGAGCAGTTCTTC.